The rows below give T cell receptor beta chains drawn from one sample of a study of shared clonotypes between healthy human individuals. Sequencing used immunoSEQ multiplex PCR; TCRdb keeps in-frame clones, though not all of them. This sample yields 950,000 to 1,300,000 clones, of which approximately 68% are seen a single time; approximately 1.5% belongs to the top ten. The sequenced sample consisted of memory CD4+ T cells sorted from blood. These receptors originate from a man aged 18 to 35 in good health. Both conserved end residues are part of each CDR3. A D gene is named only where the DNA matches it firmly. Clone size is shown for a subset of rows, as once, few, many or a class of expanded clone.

CDR3aa: CASRGGGGMEKLFF
CDR3nt: TGTGCCAGCCGAGGAGGGGGCGGAATGGAAAAACTGTTTTTT
abundance: NA
v_gene: TRBV19
d_gene: TRBD1
j_gene: TRBJ1-4

CDR3aa: CASSLVLAGGPGYNEQFF
CDR3nt: TGTGCCAGCAGCTTGGTACTAGCGGGGGGGCCTGGTTACAATGAGCAGTTCTTC
abundance: NA
v_gene: TRBV7-9
d_gene: TRBD2
j_gene: TRBJ2-1

CDR3aa: CASSPESGYEQYF
CDR3nt: TGTGCCAGCAGCCCTGAATCGGGCTACGAGCAGTACTTC
abundance: NA
v_gene: TRBV2
d_gene: NA
j_gene: TRBJ2-7

CDR3aa: CASSLVRTNSPLHF
CDR3nt: TGTGCCAGCAGTTTGGTCAGGACGAATTCACCCCTCCACTTT
abundance: NA
v_gene: TRBV28
d_gene: NA
j_gene: TRBJ1-6

CDR3aa: CASSVDPSGYTDTQYF
CDR3nt: TGTGCCAGCAGCGTAGATCCTAGCGGGTACACAGATACGCAGTATTTT
abundance: NA
v_gene: TRBV9
d_gene: TRBD2
j_gene: TRBJ2-3

CDR3aa: CASRKLTGGNTEAFF
CDR3nt: TGTGCCAGCAGAAAACTGACAGGGGGCAACACTGAAGCTTTCTTT
abundance: NA
v_gene: TRBV2
d_gene: TRBD1
j_gene: TRBJ1-1

CDR3aa: CASSAPGRSNEKLFF
CDR3nt: TGTGCCAGCAGTGCGCCGGGACGGTCTAATGAAAAACTGTTTTTT
abundance: few
v_gene: TRBV25-1
d_gene: NA
j_gene: TRBJ1-4

CDR3aa: CASSPGPPAGNTIYF
CDR3nt: TGTGCCAGCTCACCAGGACCGCCGGCTGGAAACACCATATATTTT
abundance: NA
v_gene: TRBV18
d_gene: NA
j_gene: TRBJ1-3

CDR3aa: CASSILGDLNTEAFF
CDR3nt: TGTGCCAGTAGTATTCTCGGCGACTTGAACACTGAAGCTTTCTTT
abundance: many
v_gene: TRBV19
d_gene: NA
j_gene: TRBJ1-1

CDR3aa: CASSHSPGSGSEKLFF
CDR3nt: TGCGCCAGCAGCCACAGTCCAGGGTCAGGGAGTGAAAAACTGTTTTTT
abundance: few
v_gene: TRBV4-3
d_gene: NA
j_gene: TRBJ1-4

CDR3aa: CASRRGGQSTDTQYF
CDR3nt: TGTGCCAGCAGACGGGGGGGCCAGAGCACAGATACGCAGTATTTT
abundance: NA
v_gene: TRBV27
d_gene: TRBD2
j_gene: TRBJ2-3

CDR3aa: CASSRGVEDYGYTF
CDR3nt: TGTGCCAGCTCACGAGGGGTCGAGGACTATGGCTACACCTTC
abundance: few
v_gene: TRBV18
d_gene: NA
j_gene: TRBJ1-2

CDR3aa: CASSPSGGAGEKLFF
CDR3nt: TGTGCCAGCAGCCCCAGTGGGGGGGCAGGTGAAAAACTGTTTTTT
abundance: few
v_gene: TRBV7-3
d_gene: NA
j_gene: TRBJ1-4

CDR3aa: CASSLDTNQPQHF
CDR3nt: TGTGCCAGCTCACTCGACACCAATCAGCCCCAGCATTTT
abundance: NA
v_gene: TRBV18
d_gene: NA
j_gene: TRBJ1-5

CDR3aa: CASSGADRSDHEQYF
CDR3nt: TGTGCCAGCAGTGGGGCGGACAGATCTGACCACGAGCAGTACTTC
abundance: few
v_gene: TRBV6-6
d_gene: NA
j_gene: TRBJ2-7

CDR3aa: CASSRTLLAKNIQYF
CDR3nt: TGTGCCAGCAGCCGCACCCTACTAGCCAAAAACATTCAGTACTTC
abundance: NA
v_gene: TRBV6-1
d_gene: NA
j_gene: TRBJ2-4

CDR3aa: CASGLGLSGSGNTIYF
CDR3nt: TGTGCCAGCGGTTTGGGGCTCTCGGGCTCTGGAAACACCATATATTTT
abundance: NA
v_gene: TRBV25-1
d_gene: NA
j_gene: TRBJ1-3

CDR3aa: CASRSSHRGLNTGELFF
CDR3nt: TGTGCCAGCAGATCGAGCCACAGGGGCCTGAACACCGGGGAGCTGTTTTTT
abundance: NA
v_gene: TRBV27
d_gene: TRBD1
j_gene: TRBJ2-2

CDR3aa: CASSWRAGPSIQYF
CDR3nt: TGTGCCAGCAGTTGGCGGGCGGGCCCATCCATTCAGTACTTC
abundance: NA
v_gene: TRBV28
d_gene: NA
j_gene: TRBJ2-4

CDR3aa: CASSYSQANEKLFF
CDR3nt: TGTGCCAGCAGTTACTCGCAAGCTAATGAAAAACTGTTTTTT
abundance: NA
v_gene: TRBV6-6
d_gene: NA
j_gene: TRBJ1-4

CDR3aa: CASSLAGLSTDTQYF
CDR3nt: TGTGCCAGCAGTTTAGCCGGACTAAGCACAGATACGCAGTATTTT
abundance: NA
v_gene: TRBV28
d_gene: NA
j_gene: TRBJ2-3

CDR3aa: CASSLVGGGAGETQYF
CDR3nt: TGTGCCAGCAGCTTAGTAGGCGGGGGGGCCGGCGAGACCCAGTACTTC
abundance: few
v_gene: TRBV7-8
d_gene: TRBD2
j_gene: TRBJ2-5

CDR3aa: CASSLGSSYNQPQHF
CDR3nt: TGCGCCAGCAGCTTGGGGAGCAGCTACAATCAGCCCCAGCATTTT
abundance: NA
v_gene: TRBV5-1
d_gene: NA
j_gene: TRBJ1-5

CDR3aa: CASSAFNRPPDTQYF
CDR3nt: TGTGCCAGCAGCGCCTTTAACAGGCCCCCAGATACGCAGTATTTT
abundance: NA
v_gene: TRBV9
d_gene: NA
j_gene: TRBJ2-3

CDR3aa: CASIWDRGRTGELFF
CDR3nt: TGTGCCAGCATTTGGGACAGGGGGCGTACCGGGGAGCTGTTTTTT
abundance: NA
v_gene: TRBV7-9
d_gene: TRBD1
j_gene: TRBJ2-2

CDR3aa: CASSPRTSGAYNEQFF
CDR3nt: TGTGCCAGCAGCCCCCGGACTAGCGGGGCCTACAATGAGCAGTTCTTC
abundance: NA
v_gene: TRBV7-2
d_gene: TRBD2
j_gene: TRBJ2-1

CDR3aa: CASSFAATKNIQYF
CDR3nt: TGTGCCAGCAGTTTTGCGGCTACCAAAAACATTCAGTACTTC
abundance: few
v_gene: TRBV27
d_gene: NA
j_gene: TRBJ2-4

CDR3aa: CASSIRQAKETQYF
CDR3nt: TGTGCCAGCAGTATTCGACAGGCAAAAGAGACCCAGTACTTC
abundance: NA
v_gene: TRBV6-5
d_gene: NA
j_gene: TRBJ2-5

CDR3aa: CASSLVGDQYF
CDR3nt: TGTGCCAGCAGCTTGGTGGGAGACCAGTACTTC
abundance: NA
v_gene: TRBV5-5
d_gene: NA
j_gene: TRBJ2-5

CDR3aa: CASSLNAGPGYEQYF
CDR3nt: TGCGCCAGCAGCTTGAACGCAGGGCCGGGGTACGAGCAGTACTTC
abundance: NA
v_gene: TRBV5-1
d_gene: NA
j_gene: TRBJ2-7

CDR3aa: CASSRSPGQGINEQFF
CDR3nt: TGCGCCAGCAGCCGGTCTCCGGGACAGGGGATCAATGAGCAGTTCTTC
abundance: NA
v_gene: TRBV4-3
d_gene: TRBD1
j_gene: TRBJ2-1

CDR3aa: CASSPSPTSANYGYTF
CDR3nt: TGTGCCAGCAGCCCTTCCCCGACCAGCGCTAACTATGGCTACACCTTC
abundance: NA
v_gene: TRBV7-2
d_gene: NA
j_gene: TRBJ1-2

CDR3aa: CASSESFGAAGATQYF
CDR3nt: TGTGCCAGCAGTGAGAGCTTCGGGGCGGCCGGGGCGACCCAGTACTTC
abundance: many
v_gene: TRBV6-1
d_gene: NA
j_gene: TRBJ2-5

CDR3aa: CASSSSGLVSYEQYF
CDR3nt: TGTGCCAGCAGTTCTAGCGGATTAGTCTCCTACGAGCAGTACTTC
abundance: NA
v_gene: TRBV6-5
d_gene: TRBD2
j_gene: TRBJ2-7

CDR3aa: CASSVDRGLITGELFF
CDR3nt: TGTGCCAGCAGCGTAGACAGGGGGCTGATTACCGGGGAGCTGTTTTTT
abundance: NA
v_gene: TRBV9
d_gene: TRBD1
j_gene: TRBJ2-2

CDR3aa: CASSVTLDRAYGYTF
CDR3nt: TGTGCCAGCAGCGTCACATTGGACAGGGCCTATGGCTACACCTTC
abundance: NA
v_gene: TRBV9
d_gene: TRBD1
j_gene: TRBJ1-2

CDR3aa: CASSPGTEAGYTF
CDR3nt: TGTGCCAGCAGCCCCGGGACAGAGGCTGGCTACACCTTC
abundance: NA
v_gene: TRBV7-2
d_gene: TRBD1
j_gene: TRBJ1-2

CDR3aa: CASNPGGRGNSPLHF
CDR3nt: TGTGCCAGTAACCCCGGTGGGAGGGGGAATTCACCCCTCCACTTT
abundance: once
v_gene: TRBV19
d_gene: NA
j_gene: TRBJ1-6

CDR3aa: CASSLVFRGKGNTEAFF
CDR3nt: TGTGCCAGCAGCTTGGTATTCCGGGGAAAGGGGAACACTGAAGCTTTCTTT
abundance: NA
v_gene: TRBV5-6
d_gene: NA
j_gene: TRBJ1-1

CDR3aa: CASSLAAASTDTQYF
CDR3nt: TGCGCCAGCAGCTTGGCGGCAGCCAGCACAGATACGCAGTATTTT
abundance: NA
v_gene: TRBV5-1
d_gene: NA
j_gene: TRBJ2-3

CDR3aa: CASSLSDSRGYTF
CDR3nt: TGTGCCAGCTCACTATCGGACTCCCGCGGCTACACCTTC
abundance: NA
v_gene: TRBV18
d_gene: NA
j_gene: TRBJ1-2

CDR3aa: CASSLAVGSSPLHF
CDR3nt: TGTGCCAGCAGCTTAGCCGTGGGAAGTTCACCCCTCCACTTT
abundance: NA
v_gene: TRBV11-2
d_gene: NA
j_gene: TRBJ1-6

CDR3aa: CAWTSADEQFF
CDR3nt: TGTGCCTGGACCTCTGCGGATGAGCAGTTCTTC
abundance: NA
v_gene: TRBV30
d_gene: NA
j_gene: TRBJ2-1

CDR3aa: CARSQRRMNTEAFF
CDR3nt: TGTGCCAGAAGCCAGAGACGGATGAACACTGAAGCTTTCTTT
abundance: NA
v_gene: TRBV7-5
d_gene: NA
j_gene: TRBJ1-1

CDR3aa: CATSRVVVAGVDEQFF
CDR3nt: TGTGCCACCAGCAGAGTCGTGGTAGCGGGAGTCGATGAGCAGTTCTTC
abundance: NA
v_gene: TRBV15
d_gene: TRBD2
j_gene: TRBJ2-1

CDR3aa: CASSEAIRTGGFYEQYF
CDR3nt: TGTGCCAGCAGTGAAGCTATCCGGACAGGGGGCTTCTACGAGCAGTACTTC
abundance: NA
v_gene: TRBV6-1
d_gene: TRBD1
j_gene: TRBJ2-7

CDR3aa: CASSISGGPFNEQFF
CDR3nt: TGTGCCAGCAGCATTAGCGGGGGGCCCTTCAATGAGCAGTTCTTC
abundance: NA
v_gene: TRBV13
d_gene: TRBD2
j_gene: TRBJ2-1

CDR3aa: CASSQSPGQYGYTF
CDR3nt: TGTGCCAGCAGCCAATCCCCGGGCCAGTATGGCTACACCTTC
abundance: NA
v_gene: TRBV16
d_gene: NA
j_gene: TRBJ1-2

CDR3aa: CASSLEAFNSPLHF
CDR3nt: TGTGCCAGCAGCTTAGAGGCCTTTAATTCACCCCTCCACTTT
abundance: NA
v_gene: TRBV11-2
d_gene: NA
j_gene: TRBJ1-6

CDR3aa: CASSSPGLAGGRIYNEQFF
CDR3nt: TGTGCCAGCAGCTCCCCGGGACTAGCGGGAGGACGCATTTACAATGAGCAGTTCTTC
abundance: NA
v_gene: TRBV13
d_gene: TRBD2
j_gene: TRBJ2-1

CDR3aa: CASSYSNLSPLHF
CDR3nt: TGTGCCAGCAGTTACTCGAATCTTTCACCCCTCCACTTT
abundance: NA
v_gene: TRBV6-6
d_gene: NA
j_gene: TRBJ1-6

CDR3aa: CASTIVQAEQYF
CDR3nt: TGTGCCAGCACCATCGTTCAGGCCGAGCAGTACTTC
abundance: many
v_gene: TRBV2
d_gene: NA
j_gene: TRBJ2-7

CDR3aa: CASASGVSYNEQFF
CDR3nt: TGTGCTAGTGCCTCCGGGGTCTCCTACAATGAGCAGTTCTTC
abundance: NA
v_gene: TRBV12-5
d_gene: NA
j_gene: TRBJ2-1

CDR3aa: CASSLGGQQSSYNEQFF
CDR3nt: TGTGCCAGCAGCCTAGGGGGGCAACAAAGCTCCTACAATGAGCAGTTCTTC
abundance: NA
v_gene: TRBV9
d_gene: NA
j_gene: TRBJ2-1

CDR3aa: CASSEAGTQETQYF
CDR3nt: TGCGCCAGCAGTGAAGCGGGGACCCAAGAGACCCAGTACTTC
abundance: NA
v_gene: TRBV10-2
d_gene: TRBD2
j_gene: TRBJ2-5

CDR3aa: CASSPSTSVESTDTQYF
CDR3nt: TGTGCCAGCTCACCTTCGACTAGCGTTGAAAGTACAGATACGCAGTATTTT
abundance: NA
v_gene: TRBV18
d_gene: TRBD2
j_gene: TRBJ2-3

CDR3aa: CAWMYSGGPTNTGELFF
CDR3nt: TGTGCCTGGATGTACAGCGGGGGACCCACGAACACCGGGGAGCTGTTTTTT
abundance: NA
v_gene: TRBV30
d_gene: TRBD2
j_gene: TRBJ2-2